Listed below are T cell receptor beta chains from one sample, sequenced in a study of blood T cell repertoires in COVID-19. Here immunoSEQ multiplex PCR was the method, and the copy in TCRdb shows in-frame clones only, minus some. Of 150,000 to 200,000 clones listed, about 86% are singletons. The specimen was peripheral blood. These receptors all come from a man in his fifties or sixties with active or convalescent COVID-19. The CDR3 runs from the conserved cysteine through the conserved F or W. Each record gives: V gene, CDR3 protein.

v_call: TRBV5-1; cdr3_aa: CASRQYGGNYGYTF
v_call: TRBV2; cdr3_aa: CARGQGKYEQYF
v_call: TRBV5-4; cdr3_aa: CASSPGTAPFGELFF
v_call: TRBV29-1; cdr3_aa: CSVAQGNQPQHF
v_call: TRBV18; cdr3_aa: CASSPMANYNSPLHF
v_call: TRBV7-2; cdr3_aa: CASSLPGGEAFF
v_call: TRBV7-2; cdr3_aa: CASSFTSGRAKLREQYF
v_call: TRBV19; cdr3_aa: CASSIYQGLHEKLFF
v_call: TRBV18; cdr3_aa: CASSPPLGLTSGVSEQFF
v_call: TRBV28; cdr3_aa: CASSLPSGSTDTQYF
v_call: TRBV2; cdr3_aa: CASRNPGHPYEQYF
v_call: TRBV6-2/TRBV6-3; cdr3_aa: CASSSQRGSTDTQYF
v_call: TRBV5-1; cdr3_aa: CASSSGRGALFFEAFF
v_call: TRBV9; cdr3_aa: CASSVAASGEVEQYF
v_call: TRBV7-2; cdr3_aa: CASSHGTAIYGYTF
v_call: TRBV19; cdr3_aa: CASSMRVVSYNEQFF
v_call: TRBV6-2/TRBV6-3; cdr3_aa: CASSYSIEGTAEETQYF
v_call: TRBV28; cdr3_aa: CASSFRTSGGDTQYF
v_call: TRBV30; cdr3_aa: CAWSPQGHSTYF
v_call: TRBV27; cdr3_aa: CASTNRGGLGEQYF
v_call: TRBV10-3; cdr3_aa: CAISARTSDQETQYF
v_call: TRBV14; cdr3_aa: CASSPAESNQPQHF
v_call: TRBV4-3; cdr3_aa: CASSQGSSGGVYEQFF
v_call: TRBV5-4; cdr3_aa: CASSLARATGELFF
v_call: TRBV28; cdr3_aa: CASSTRDRGGYTF
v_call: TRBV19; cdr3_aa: CASSRDGETQYF
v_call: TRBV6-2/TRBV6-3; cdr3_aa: CASSYSIPGGTEAFF
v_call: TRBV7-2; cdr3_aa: CASSLVGGANNQPQHF
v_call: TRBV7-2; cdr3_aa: CASSLVSQETQYF
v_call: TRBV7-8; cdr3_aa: CASSFSADYSNQPQHF
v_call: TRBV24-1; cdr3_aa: CATSKGQGVTYEQYF
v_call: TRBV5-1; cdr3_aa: CASSFGELETQYF
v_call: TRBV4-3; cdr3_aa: CASSQDQKHFYEQYF
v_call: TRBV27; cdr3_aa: CASSLRGGSGYTF
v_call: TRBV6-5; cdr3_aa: CAGRGGWTDTQYF
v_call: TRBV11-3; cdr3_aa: CASSPAGYPTYNEQFF
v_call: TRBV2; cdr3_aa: CASILDRSETQYF
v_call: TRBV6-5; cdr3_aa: CASSYTGEGEQYF
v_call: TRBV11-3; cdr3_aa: CASSSRTGEMGSEQFF
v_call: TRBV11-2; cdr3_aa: CASSPWTGGPDTQYF
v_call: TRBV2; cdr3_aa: CASRITRRPGGYQETQYF
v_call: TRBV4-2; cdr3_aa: CASSPRWGRDQPQHF
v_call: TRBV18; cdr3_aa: CASSPGQGAFF
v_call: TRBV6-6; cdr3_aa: CASSSLLGQPTEAFF
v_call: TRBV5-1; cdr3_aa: CASSSTGDQQYF
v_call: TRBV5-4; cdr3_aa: CASSFFRGGDSYNEQFF
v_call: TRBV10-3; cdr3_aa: CAISADRGDEQYF
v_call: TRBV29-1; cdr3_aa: CSVTGRANEKLFF